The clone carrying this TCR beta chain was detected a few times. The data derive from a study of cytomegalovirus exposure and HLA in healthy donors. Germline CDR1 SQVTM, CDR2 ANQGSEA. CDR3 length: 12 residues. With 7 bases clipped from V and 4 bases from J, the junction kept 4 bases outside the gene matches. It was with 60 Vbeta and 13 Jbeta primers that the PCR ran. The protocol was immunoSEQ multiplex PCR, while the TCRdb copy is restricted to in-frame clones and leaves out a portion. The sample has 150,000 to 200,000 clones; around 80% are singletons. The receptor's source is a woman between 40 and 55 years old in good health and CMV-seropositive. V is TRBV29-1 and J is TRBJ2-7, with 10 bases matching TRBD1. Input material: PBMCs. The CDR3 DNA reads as TGCAGCGCCGGGGACAGGGGATACGAGCAGTACTTC. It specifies CSAGDRGYEQYF.